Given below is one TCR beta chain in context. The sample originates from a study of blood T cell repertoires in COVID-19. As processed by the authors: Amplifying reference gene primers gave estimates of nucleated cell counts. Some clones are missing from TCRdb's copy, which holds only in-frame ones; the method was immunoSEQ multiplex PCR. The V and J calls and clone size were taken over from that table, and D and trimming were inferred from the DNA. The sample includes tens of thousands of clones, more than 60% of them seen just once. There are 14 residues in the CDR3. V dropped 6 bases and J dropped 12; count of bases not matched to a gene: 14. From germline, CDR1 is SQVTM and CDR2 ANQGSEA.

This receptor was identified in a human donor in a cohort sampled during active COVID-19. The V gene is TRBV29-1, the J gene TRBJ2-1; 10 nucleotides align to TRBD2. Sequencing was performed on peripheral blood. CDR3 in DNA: TGCAGCGTAGCCGGACTAGCGGCCGACCATGGGCAGTTCTTC. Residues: CSVAGLAADHGQFF.